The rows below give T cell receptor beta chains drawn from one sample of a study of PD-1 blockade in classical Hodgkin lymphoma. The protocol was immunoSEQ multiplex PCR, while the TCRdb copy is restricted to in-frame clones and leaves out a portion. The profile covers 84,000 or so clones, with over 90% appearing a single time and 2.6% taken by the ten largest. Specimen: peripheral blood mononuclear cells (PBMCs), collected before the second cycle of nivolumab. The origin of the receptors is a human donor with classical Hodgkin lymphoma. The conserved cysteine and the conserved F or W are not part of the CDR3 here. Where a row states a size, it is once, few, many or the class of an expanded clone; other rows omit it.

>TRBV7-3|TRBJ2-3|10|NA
ASSMTGDTQY
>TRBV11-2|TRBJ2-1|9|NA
ASRGWNEQF
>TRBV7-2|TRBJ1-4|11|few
ASRVGEYEKLF
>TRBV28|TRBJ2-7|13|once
ASSLTRQGAYEQY
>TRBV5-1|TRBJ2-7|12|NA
ASSLAARGYEQY
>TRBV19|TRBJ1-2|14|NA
ASSIVHARLDYGYT
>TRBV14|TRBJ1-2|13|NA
ASSQGRQGASGYT
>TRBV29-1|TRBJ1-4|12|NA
SVERQGRGEKLF
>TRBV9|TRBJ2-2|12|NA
ASSLGSNTGELF
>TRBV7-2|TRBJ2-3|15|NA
ASSLRLAVKVTDTQY
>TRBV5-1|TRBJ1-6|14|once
ASSAVQGRSDSPLH
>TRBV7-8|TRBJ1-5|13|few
ASSVRRDRAQPQH
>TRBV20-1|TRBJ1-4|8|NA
SARDVELF
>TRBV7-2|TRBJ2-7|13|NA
ASSLEARGPYEQY
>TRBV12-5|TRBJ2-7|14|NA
ASGLVTGTVSYEQY
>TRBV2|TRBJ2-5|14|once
ASSASSGRPQETQY
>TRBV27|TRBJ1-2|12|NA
ASKRYRVEGGYT